One and the same sample provided the 7 T cell receptor beta chains below, sequenced in a study of T cell repertoires in cytomegalovirus infection. Their recognized antigens are unknown. Via MiXCR, TCRdb re-called the reads, giving one row per CDR3 protein. The table includes about 920,000 distinct CDR3 sequences, around 30% detected once. The sample was cultured CD8+ T cells from PBMCs, taken from culture after CMV antigen stimulation. These receptors were collected from a human donor in good health (CMV status not recorded). Some clones in this sample may be carry-over from other donors' samples.

Points on this clonotype: One junction end does not reproduce the germline sequence, and a read error may be involved. This sequence joins TRBV7-7 and TRBJ2-2; a possible D gene is TRBD2 (6 bases). The V gene's germline CDR1 is SSHAT and CDR2 FNYEAQ (reference sequence). CDR3 size: 15 residues. The CDR3 nucleotides read TGTGCTAGCAGCCCCCTTTTCGGGAGAACCCGGGAGCTGTTTTTT. Encoded protein: CASSPLFGRTRELFF.

The V call is TRBV27, the J call TRBJ2-7, with D unclear. Germline lookup yields CDR1 MNHEY and CDR2 SMNVEV (reference sequence). The V end was cut by 2 bases, the J end by 3 bases, with 8 bases between. This CDR3 has 13 amino acids. CDR3: CASSLMPGYEQYF. In nucleotides, the CDR3 is TGTGCCAGCAGTTTAATGCCCGGCTACGAGCAGTACTTC.

This clonotype was seen a handful of times. The genes are TRBV5-4 and TRBJ2-2, with 8 bases that match TRBD1. The junction had 5 bases not matched to a gene; V was cut back by 1 base and J by 6 bases. The CDR3 loop spans 15 amino acids. CDR1 SGHNT and CDR2 YYREEE come from the germline V gene (reference sequence). CDR3 protein: CASSLTTGVSGELFF. In nucleotides, the CDR3 is TGTGCCAGCAGCTTGACGACAGGGGTCTCCGGGGAGCTGTTTTTT. Using reference TRBV5-4 and TRBJ2-2 for the parts outside the CDR3, the full variable domain is ETGVTQSPTHLIKTRGQQVTLRCSSQSGHNTVSWYQQALGQGPQFIFQYYREEENGRGNFPPRFSGLQFPNYSSELNVNALELDDSALYLCASSLTTGVSGELFFGEGSRLTVL.

About this clonotype: This may be a read error: a much more frequent sequence differs by one nucleotide. The conserved closing phenylalanine or tryptophan is absent in this CDR3, likely reflecting a read error. The rearrangement joins TRBV7-2 to TRBJ2-2, with 8 bases identical to TRBD1. Germline CDR1 and CDR2: SGHTA and FQGNSA. The junction had 5 bases not matched to a gene; V was cut back by 11 bases and J by 3 bases. The CDR3 runs 13 residues. This CDR3 reads CAAAGGYTGELFL. The CDR3 bases are TGTGCCGCCGCAGGGGGCTACACCGGGGAGCTGTTTTTA.

There are many counts of this clonotype. The chain recombines TRBV7-8 with TRBJ2-7; TRBD2 might be the D (6 bases). The V end lost 3 bases, the J end lost 9 bases, and 21 bases lay between the germline ends. The CDR3 contains 15 residues. Germline V lookup: CDR1 SGHVS, CDR2 FQNEAQ. The CDR3 loop is CASSFSRQGLSGQYF. DNA for the CDR3: TGTGCCAGCAGCTTCTCTCGCCAGGGACTGTCGGGGCAGTACTTC.

V and J are TRBV6-1 and TRBJ2-7; 7 bases fit TRBD1. The trim removed 1 base at V and 2 bases at J, leaving 2 bases unmatched. This CDR3 is built from 14 residues. Germline lookup yields CDR1 MNHNS and CDR2 SASEGT. This chain's CDR3 is CASSEVGQTYEQYV. In nucleotides, the CDR3 is TGTGCCAGCAGTGAAGTGGGACAGACCTACGAGCAGTACGTC.

V and J are TRBV7-9 and TRBJ2-7, with a tentative D call TRBD1 (6 bases). Germline CDR1 is SEHNR and CDR2 is FQNEAQ (reference sequence). The V end was cut by 7 bases, the J end by 7 bases, with 11 bases between. The CDR3 extends over 11 amino acids. CDR3 protein: CASNDRGEQYF. CDR3 nucleotides: TGTGCCAGCAACGATAGGGGGGAGCAGTACTTC. The full variable domain, rest sourced from reference TRBV7-9 and TRBJ2-7, is DTGVSQNPRHKITKRGQNVTFRCDPISEHNRLYWYRQTLGQGPEFLTYFQNEAQLEKSRLLSDRFSAERPKGSFSTLEIQRTEQGDSAMYLCASNDRGEQYFGPGTRLTVT.